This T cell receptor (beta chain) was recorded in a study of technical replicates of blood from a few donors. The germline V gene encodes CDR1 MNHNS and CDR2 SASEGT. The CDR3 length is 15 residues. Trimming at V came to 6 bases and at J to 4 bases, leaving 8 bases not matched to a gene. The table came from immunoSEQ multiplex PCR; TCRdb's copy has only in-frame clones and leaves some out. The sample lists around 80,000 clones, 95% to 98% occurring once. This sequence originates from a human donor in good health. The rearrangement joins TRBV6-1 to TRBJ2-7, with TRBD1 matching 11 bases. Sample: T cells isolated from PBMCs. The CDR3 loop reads CASRNGTGGRYEQYF. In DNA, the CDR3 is TGTGCCAGCAGGAACGGGACAGGGGGTAGATACGAGCAGTACTTC.